The entry that follows covers one T cell receptor beta chain sequence. What it binds is not known. A much bigger clone sits one base away, suggesting this may be a read error. The CDR3 runs 13 residues. V shed 7 bases and J 2 bases; nucleotides not matched to a gene: 5. Germline values: CDR1 DFQATT, CDR2 SNEGSKA (reference sequence). The sample originates from a study of blood T cells in healthy people across ages. Whole-study context: Researchers report that template switching captured about one barcoded beta molecule per two T cells.

Study-wide results and limits: Estimated diversity, derived from one million T cells, was regarded as an underestimate. The unsorted PBMCs prevented any conclusive comparison of naive versus antigen-experienced cells.

Together with a sample-barcoded 5' primer, a J-beta primer mix was included in a second PCR lasting about 7 to 12 cycles. Each cDNA molecule, via a template-switch adaptor with 12 random nucleotides, was tagged. TCRdb analysed the 5' RACE reads with MiXCR anew, one entry per CDR3 protein. The table includes about 1.5 million distinct CDR3 sequences, approximately 38% detected once. Sample: blood. The genes are TRBV20-1 and TRBJ2-1; 7 nucleotides agree with TRBD1. This TCR was sampled from a young woman in good health. The CDR3 region has the DNA TGCAGTGACAGAGGGGGCCCCTACAATGAGCAGTTCTTC. It is translated as CSDRGGPYNEQFF.